Presented here are 15 T cell receptor beta chains from one specimen sequenced in a study of shared clonotypes between healthy human individuals. The method was immunoSEQ multiplex PCR; TCRdb's version includes in-frame clones alone and lacks a portion of them. The sample contains about 2.2 million clones, 85% to 95% of which appear only once. CD45RO-negative CD8 cells positively selected for CCR7 made up the naive population, which excluded terminally differentiated effector memory CD45RA+ cells. The sequenced sample consisted of naive CD8+ T cells from PBMCs. The source of these receptors is a man aged 18 to 29 in good health. Some clones in this sample may be carry-over from other donors' samples.

The rearrangement uses TRBV6-1 and TRBJ2-7; TRBD1 is a possible D gene (5 bases). From germline, CDR1 is MNHNS and CDR2 SASEGT. The CDR3 extends over 15 amino acids. The ends were cut back, 2 bases at V and 4 bases at J, with 15 bases in the middle. The CDR3 nucleotides are TGTGCCAGCAGTGAACATAGTGGCAAGGGGTACGAGCAGTACTTC. It encodes CASSEHSGKGYEQYF.

V and J are TRBV28 and TRBJ2-7, with a possible D match to TRBD2 (6 bases). Per germline, CDR1 MDHEN and CDR2 SYDVKM. Trimming pared 10 bases from V and 0 bases from J, leaving 10 bases between. This CDR3 has 12 amino acids. CDR3 DNA sequence: TGTGCCACCGCGGGACTCTCCTACGAGCAGTACTTC. Its translation is CATAGLSYEQYF.

The rearrangement links TRBV27 to TRBJ2-3, with D tentatively TRBD1 or TRBD2 (5 bases each). The germline CDR1 and CDR2 sequences are MNHEY and SMNVEV (reference sequence). V was shortened by 10 bases and J by 3 bases, with 20 bases between the two germline ends. The CDR3 contains 15 residues. This CDR3 reads CATKQAGAITDTQYF. CDR3 nucleotide sequence: TGTGCCACGAAACAAGCCGGGGCTATAACAGATACGCAGTATTTT.

The chain couples TRBV7-6 to TRBJ2-7, with 9 bases that match TRBD2. The CDR3 contains 15 residues. The trim removed 6 bases at V and 4 bases at J, leaving 10 bases unmatched. CDR1 and CDR2 from the germline V gene are SGHVS and FNYEAQ. CDR3: CASSYRSGSGYEQYF. The DNA for the CDR3 is TGTGCCAGCAGTTACCGTAGCGGGAGTGGTTACGAGCAGTACTTC.

The chain joins TRBV5-6 to TRBJ2-5, with TRBD2 as a possible D gene (5 bases). Germline V lookup: CDR1 SGHDT, CDR2 YYEEEE. V was shortened by 0 bases and J by 2 bases, with 8 bases between the two germline ends. The CDR3 contains 14 residues. CDR3 sequence reads: CASSLGEGQETQYF. The CDR3, as DNA: TGTGCCAGCAGCTTGGGAGAGGGTCAAGAGACCCAGTACTTC.

The chain employs TRBV9 and TRBJ2-2, with D hard to call. CDR1 is SGDLS and CDR2 is YYNGEE in the germline V gene. The length of the CDR3 is 13 residues. Between the trimmed V and J ends, which lost 4 bases and 6 bases, there was a span of 10 bases. The CDR3 DNA is TGTGCCAGCAGCACCAGACCCGCCGGGGAGCTGTTTTTT. Amino acids: CASSTRPAGELFF.

The CDR3: CASSAGTGGTDTGELFF. The CDR3, as DNA: TGCGCCAGCAGCGCCGGGACAGGGGGCACGGACACCGGGGAGCTGTTTTTT. The chain carries TRBV5-1 and TRBJ2-2; 12 bases fit TRBD1. Trimming cost V 4 bases and J 3 bases; bases outside gene matches: 7. Germline V gene sequence: CDR1 SGHRS, CDR2 YFSETQ. The CDR3 is 17 amino acids.

The V and J genes are TRBV7-8 and TRBJ1-5, with a tentative D call TRBD1 (5 bases). This CDR3 contains 15 residues. V lost 5 bases and J lost 2, with 13 bases in between. The germline V gene encodes CDR1 SGHVS and CDR2 FQNEAQ. CDR3 in DNA: TGTGCCAGCAGCGCCCGGGGGACGGGCAATCAGCCCCAGCATTTT. It codes for CASSARGTGNQPQHF.

This rearrangement joins TRBV4-3 to TRBJ2-7; TRBD1 agrees at 8 bases. V gave up 1 base and J gave up 7 bases; unmatched junction bases: 9. Germline CDR1 LGHNA, CDR2 YSLEER. CDR3 length: 15 amino acids. The chain's CDR3 is CASSQGGQGAEEQYF. The CDR3 nucleotides read TGCGCCAGCAGCCAAGGTGGGCAGGGGGCGGAAGAGCAGTACTTC.

The rearrangement joins TRBV19 to TRBJ1-1; no definite D call. The CDR3 has 13 amino acids. Germline lookup yields CDR1 LNHDA and CDR2 SQIVND (reference sequence). The V and J ends lost 0 bases and 10 bases respectively, with 12 bases between them. The CDR3 here is CASSIDTELGAFF. Written as DNA, the CDR3 is TGTGCCAGTAGTATAGACACGGAGCTCGGAGCTTTCTTT.

V and J are TRBV27 and TRBJ2-2, with D unresolved. The germline V and J ends were trimmed by 7 bases and 4 bases, with 7 bases remaining between them. This CDR3 has 12 residues. Germline CDR1 and CDR2: MNHEY and SMNVEV (reference sequence). This CDR3 is CASKPLTGELFF. In DNA, the CDR3 is TGTGCCAGCAAACCGCTCACCGGGGAGCTGTTTTTT.

V gene TRBV27 combines with J gene TRBJ1-4; TRBD1 is a possible D gene (6 bases). V lost 2 bases to trimming and J lost 0 bases, with 19 bases between them. This CDR3 comprises 19 residues. The germline CDR1 and CDR2 sequences are MNHEY and SMNVEV (reference sequence). CDR3 region: CASSLTLQGGASTNEKLFF. CDR3 bases: TGTGCCAGCAGTTTAACCCTACAGGGTGGGGCTTCAACTAATGAAAAACTGTTTTTT.

A remark on this clone: Other DNA sequences in this sample translate to the same CDR3. The chain joins TRBV27 to TRBJ1-5; TRBD1 matches 9 bases. CDR3 length: 14 amino acids. The germline CDR1 and CDR2 sequences are MNHEY and SMNVEV (reference sequence). V trimming: 4 bases; J trimming: 6 bases; junction bases outside the gene matches: 4. The CDR3 reads CASSYTGGGQPQHF. In nucleotides, the CDR3 is TGTGCCAGCAGTTATACAGGGGGCGGTCAGCCCCAGCATTTT.

V usage is TRBV11-2 and J usage is TRBJ1-2; 10 nucleotides match TRBD1. Germline V CDR1 and CDR2: SGHAT, FQNNGV. Trimming at V came to 9 bases and at J to 0 bases, leaving 1 base not matched to a gene. The CDR3 runs to 13 residues. The DNA for the CDR3 is TGTGCCAGTGGACAGGGGGCTAACTATGGCTACACCTTC. Its translation: CASGQGANYGYTF. Full variable domain (remainder filled in from reference TRBV11-2 and TRBJ1-2): EAGVAQSPRYKIIEKRQSVAFWCNPISGHATLYWYQQILGQGPKLLIQFQNNGVVDDSQLPKDRFSAERLKGVDSTLKIQPAKLEDSAVYLCASGQGANYGYTFGSGTRLTVV.

In this sample, this clone turned up a few times. The same CDR3 can be traced to other DNA sequences in this sample. The chain recombines TRBV30 with TRBJ1-5; D remains unclear. The V end lost 5 bases, the J end lost 2 bases, and 10 bases lay between the germline ends. The CDR3 sequence is 13 residues long. The V gene's germline CDR1 is GTSNPN and CDR2 SVGIG (reference sequence). CDR3 residues: CAWSVEGNQPQHF. The CDR3 DNA reads as TGTGCCTGGTCCGTCGAGGGCAATCAGCCCCAGCATTTT. The full variable domain, its missing parts supplied by reference TRBV30 and TRBJ1-5, is SQTIHQWPATLVQPVGSPLSLECTVEGTSNPNLYWYRQAAGRGLQLLFYSVGIGQISSEVPQNLSASRPQDRQFILSSKKLLLSDSGFYLCAWSVEGNQPQHFGDGTRLSIL.